This TCR beta chain was documented in a study of CD8+ T cells in alopecia areata. Across the study: Scalp area affected, as a percentage, set the severity score of treated patients. Points from the study as a whole: In blood and scalp, many expanded lesional clones persisted during tofacitinib.

Extraction of RNA preceded its reverse transcription into cDNA, which served as the sequencing template. Clones were read by immunoSEQ multiplex PCR, and TCRdb kept only the in-frame ones, dropping some. This repertoire shows 80,000 to 100,000 clones, roughly 47% found once; its top ten account for around 19%. J lost 7 bases, V lost 0 bases, and 13 bases had no gene match. The CDR3 has 18 residues. From germline, CDR1 is SGHRS and CDR2 YFSETQ. Treatment defined: oral pan-JAK inhibitor, 5-10 mg twice daily. Peripheral blood samples and lesional scalp punch biopsies were obtained from alopecia areata patients. This clone showed up just once. The antigen remains undetermined.

The sequencing here drew on CD8+ T cells sorted from blood, taken at week 24, from a patient treated with tofacitinib. The chain links TRBV5-1 to TRBJ2-6, with 7 bases aligning to TRBD1. The TCR originated in a human donor with alopecia areata. The chain's CDR3 is CASSLVGGGHLGANVLTF. The CDR3 DNA is TGCGCCAGCAGCTTGGTAGGGGGCGGGCATCTGGGAGCCAACGTCCTGACTTTC.